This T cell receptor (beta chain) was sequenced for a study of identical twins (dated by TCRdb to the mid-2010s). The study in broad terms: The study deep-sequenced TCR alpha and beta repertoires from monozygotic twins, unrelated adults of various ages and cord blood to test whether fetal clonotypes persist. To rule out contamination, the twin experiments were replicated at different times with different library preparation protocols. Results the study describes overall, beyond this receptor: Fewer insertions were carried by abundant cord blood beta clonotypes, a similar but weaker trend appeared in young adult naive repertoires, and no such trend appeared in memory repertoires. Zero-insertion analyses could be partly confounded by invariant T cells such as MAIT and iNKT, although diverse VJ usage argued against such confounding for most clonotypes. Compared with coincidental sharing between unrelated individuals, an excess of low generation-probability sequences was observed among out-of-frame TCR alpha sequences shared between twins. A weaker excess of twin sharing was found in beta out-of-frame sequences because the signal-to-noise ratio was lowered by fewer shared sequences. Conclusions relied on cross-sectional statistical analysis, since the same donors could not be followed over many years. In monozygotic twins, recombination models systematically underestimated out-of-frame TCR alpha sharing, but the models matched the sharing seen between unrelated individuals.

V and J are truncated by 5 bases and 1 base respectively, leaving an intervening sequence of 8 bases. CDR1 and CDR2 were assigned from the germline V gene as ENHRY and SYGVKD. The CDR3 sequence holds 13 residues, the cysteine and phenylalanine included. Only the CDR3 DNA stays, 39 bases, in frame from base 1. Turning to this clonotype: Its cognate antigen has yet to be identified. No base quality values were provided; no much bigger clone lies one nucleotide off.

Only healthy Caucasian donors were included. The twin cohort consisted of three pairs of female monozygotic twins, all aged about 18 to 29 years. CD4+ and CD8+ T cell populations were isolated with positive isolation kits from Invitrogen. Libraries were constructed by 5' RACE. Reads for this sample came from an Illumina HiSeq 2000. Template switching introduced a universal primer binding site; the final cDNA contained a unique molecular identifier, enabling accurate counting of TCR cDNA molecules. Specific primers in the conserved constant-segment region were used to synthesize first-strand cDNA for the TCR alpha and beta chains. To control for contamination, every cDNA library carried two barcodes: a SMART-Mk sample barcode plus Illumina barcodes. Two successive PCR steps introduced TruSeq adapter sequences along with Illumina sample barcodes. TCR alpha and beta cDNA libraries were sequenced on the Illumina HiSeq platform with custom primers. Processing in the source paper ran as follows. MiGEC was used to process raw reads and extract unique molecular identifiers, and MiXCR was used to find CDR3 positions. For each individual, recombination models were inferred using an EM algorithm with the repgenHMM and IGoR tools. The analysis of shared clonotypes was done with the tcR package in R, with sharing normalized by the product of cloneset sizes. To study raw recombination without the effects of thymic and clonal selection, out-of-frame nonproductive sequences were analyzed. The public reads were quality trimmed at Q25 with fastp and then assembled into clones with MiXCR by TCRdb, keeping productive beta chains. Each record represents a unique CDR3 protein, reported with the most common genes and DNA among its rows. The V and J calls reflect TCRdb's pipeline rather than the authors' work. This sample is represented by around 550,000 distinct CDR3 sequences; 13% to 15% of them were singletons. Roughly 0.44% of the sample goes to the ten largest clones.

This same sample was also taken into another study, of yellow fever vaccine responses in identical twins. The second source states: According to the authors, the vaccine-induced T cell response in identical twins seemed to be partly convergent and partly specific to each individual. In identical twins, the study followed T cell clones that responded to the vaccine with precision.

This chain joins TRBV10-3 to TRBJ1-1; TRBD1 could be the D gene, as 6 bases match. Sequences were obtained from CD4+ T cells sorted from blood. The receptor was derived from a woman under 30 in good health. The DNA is TGTGCCATCAGTCTGGACAGGAACACTGAAGCTTTCTTT. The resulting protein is CAISLDRNTEAFF.